Following are 31 T cell receptor beta chains from one sample sequenced in a study of T-cell memory formation after mild COVID-19. TCRdb reanalysed the 5' RACE reads using MiXCR and keeps one entry per CDR3 protein. The sample holds 350,000 to 450,000 distinct CDR3 sequences, 20% seen once. Sequencing was carried out using PBMCs or a T cell subset sorted from them (not recorded which). The origin of the receptors is an adult woman who had mild COVID-19 (a few samples of this study predate the infection). Cell type and time point are not known.

The chain joins TRBV24-1 to TRBJ1-5; no clear D. The CDR3 totals 16 residues. V was trimmed by 2 bases and J by 3 bases, leaving 13 bases between them. Per germline, CDR1 KGHDR and CDR2 SFDVKD. CDR3 in DNA: TGTGCCACCAGTGATTGGCCGGAGGAACCCAATCAGCCCCAGCATTTT. Residues: CATSDWPEEPNQPQHF.

A few counts support this clonotype. The V call is TRBV6-5, the J call TRBJ1-3; D not resolved. CDR3 length: 17 residues. V was clipped by 6 bases and J by 4 bases, with 22 bases between them. CDR1 is MNHEY and CDR2 is SVGAGI in the germline V gene. The CDR3 region has the DNA TGTGCCAGCAGGCTACTCGTGTTAGGAGAATTCGGAAACACCATATATTTT. Translated: CASRLLVLGEFGNTIYF.

The chain joins TRBV7-9 to TRBJ2-7; weak D call: TRBD2 (6 bases). The CDR3 has 15 residues. The germline gives CDR1 SEHNR, CDR2 FQNEAQ (reference sequence). Trimming shortened V by 2 bases and J by 2 bases, and 13 bases separated the two germline ends. The CDR3 loop reads CASSLNWRETYEQYF. CDR3 bases: TGTGCCAGCAGCTTAAATTGGAGGGAAACCTACGAGCAGTACTTC.

This chain connects TRBV7-9 to TRBJ2-2, with 7 bases identical to TRBD1. CDR1 SEHNR and CDR2 FQNEAQ come from the germline V gene (reference sequence). This CDR3 contains 15 residues. Trimming took 5 bases from V and 6 from J; bases not matched to a gene: 9. The CDR3 here is CASSNDPQGAGELFF. CDR3 nucleotide sequence: TGTGCCAGCAGCAACGACCCCCAGGGGGCCGGGGAGCTGTTTTTT.

The gene calls are TRBV5-1 and TRBJ1-6, with TRBD1 identical over 9 bases. This CDR3 is 14 amino acids long. Germline CDR1 is SGHRS and CDR2 is YFSETQ. The trim removed 4 bases at V and 7 bases at J, leaving 3 bases unmatched. The CDR3 bases are TGCGCCAGCAGCGCGGGACAGGGAAATTCACCCCTCCACTTT. Translated, it gives CASSAGQGNSPLHF.

This clonotype has only a few counts. The chain has TRBV20-1 and TRBJ2-1, with a tentative D call TRBD2 (6 bases). The CDR3 sequence is 15 residues long. Germline V gene sequence: CDR1 DFQATT, CDR2 SNEGSKA (reference sequence). V lost 0 bases to trimming and J lost 0 bases, with 9 bases between them. CDR3 in DNA: TGCAGTGCTAGAGAAGGGAGGATCTCCTACAATGAGCAGTTCTTC. This gives the protein CSAREGRISYNEQFF.

This clonotype was counted between two and nine times. V is TRBV20-1 and J is TRBJ2-3, with 9 bases aligning to TRBD2. CDR1 is DFQATT, CDR2 SNEGSKA, per germline (reference sequence). This CDR3 contains 21 residues. V lost 0 bases and J lost 2; bases outside the gene matches: 21. The DNA for the CDR3 is TGCAGTGCTAGAGACCCAGCGGGGGGTCCGCGTGTGGGAATTGTCACAGATACGCAGTATTTT. It translates to CSARDPAGGPRVGIVTDTQYF.

This clonotype turned up a few times. The chain joins TRBV19 to TRBJ2-5, with D tentatively TRBD1 (6 bases). V lost 5 bases, J lost 2 bases, and 12 bases lay in between. This CDR3 is 14 amino acids long. CDR1 and CDR2 (germline): LNHDA, SQIVND (reference sequence). CDR3 protein: CASSARTVQETQYF. CDR3 nucleotide sequence: TGTGCCAGTAGTGCCCGGACAGTTCAAGAGACCCAGTACTTC.

The chain employs TRBV2 and TRBJ2-3, with a tentative D call TRBD2 (7 bases). V shed 8 bases and J shed 4 bases, with 19 bases lying between them. The CDR3 loop spans 15 amino acids. Per the germline V gene, CDR1 is SNHLY and CDR2 is FYNNEI. The CDR3 region has the DNA TGTGCCAGCGTGGCTCGGGGGGCCCTGGCAGATACGCAGTATTTT. It codes for CASVARGALADTQYF.

The chain couples TRBV20-1 to TRBJ2-6, with D unresolved. Germline V CDR1 and CDR2: DFQATT, SNEGSKA (reference sequence). This CDR3 comprises 14 residues. Trimming pared 2 bases from V and 2 bases from J, leaving 7 bases between. Written as DNA, the CDR3 is TGCAGTGCTAGAAAGGGCCCTGGGGCCAACGTCCTGACTTTC. It codes for CSARKGPGANVLTF.

The rearrangement joins TRBV7-6 to TRBJ2-3; TRBD1 agrees at 9 bases. CDR3 length: 16 amino acids. J lost 7 bases, V lost 5 bases, and 13 bases had no gene match. Germline lookup yields CDR1 SGHVS and CDR2 FNYEAQ. CDR3 loop: CASSISGTGSVNTQYF. As DNA, the CDR3 is TGTGCCAGCAGCATCTCCGGGACAGGGTCAGTGAATACGCAGTATTTT.

V usage is TRBV5-1 and J usage is TRBJ1-2; 9 bases are a match to TRBD1. Germline CDR1 reads SGHRS; CDR2 reads YFSETQ. V shed 6 bases and J 5 bases; nucleotides not matched to a gene: 11. The CDR3 consists of 15 residues. The CDR3, as DNA: TGCGCCAGCACCTTCCGGCCGGACAGGGGATATGGCTACACCTTC. Translating it yields CASTFRPDRGYGYTF.

In this sample, this clonotype turned up a few times. This chain links TRBV11-2 with TRBJ2-7, with TRBD2 identical over 7 bases. From germline, CDR1 is SGHAT and CDR2 FQNNGV. CDR3 length: 15 amino acids. Trimming at V came to 6 bases and at J to 0 bases, leaving 8 bases not matched to a gene. CDR3 loop: CASRTQAGNSYEQYF. The CDR3 nucleotides read TGTGCCAGCAGAACACAAGCGGGGAACTCCTACGAGCAGTACTTC.

V gene TRBV9 combines with J gene TRBJ2-7, with 9 bases identical to TRBD2. The CDR3 runs 14 residues. The germline V gene encodes CDR1 SGDLS and CDR2 YYNGEE. V dropped 4 bases and J dropped 5; count of bases not matched to a gene: 7. In DNA form, the CDR3 reads TGTGCCAGCAGCCCCCGGGTAGCGGGGGACGAGCAGTACTTC. Encoded protein: CASSPRVAGDEQYF.

This clonotype was found a few times. V is TRBV3-1 and J is TRBJ2-3; 8 positions agree with TRBD2. Germline CDR1 reads LGHDT; CDR2 reads YNNKEL (reference sequence). J gave up 2 bases and V 3 bases, and 10 bases lay outside the gene matches. CDR3 length: 17 amino acids. The CDR3, as DNA: TGTGCCAGCAGCCAGGACGAGCGGGGGAGGTACACAGATACGCAGTATTTT. This codes for CASSQDERGRYTDTQYF.

The chain links TRBV4-1 to TRBJ2-3, with D tentatively TRBD2 (6 bases). Germline V lookup: CDR1 MGHRA, CDR2 YSYEKL. Trimming took off 5 bases at V and 2 bases at J, with 17 bases between the two ends. This CDR3 has 16 amino acids. CDR3 amino acids: CASSYDEGGPTDTQYF. The CDR3 DNA sequence: TGCGCCAGCAGCTATGATGAGGGAGGACCCACAGATACGCAGTATTTT.

The chain links TRBV30 to TRBJ1-1; no firm D call. Per the germline V gene, CDR1 is GTSNPN and CDR2 is SVGIG (reference sequence). The CDR3 consists of 13 residues. V was shortened by 3 bases and J by 4 bases, with 12 bases between the two germline ends. CDR3 region: CAWSVGVGTEAFF. In nucleotides, the CDR3 is TGTGCCTGGAGCGTCGGGGTAGGCACTGAAGCTTTCTTT.

The genes are TRBV6-2 or TRBV6-3 and TRBJ2-5, with D perhaps assigned TRBD1 or TRBD2 (5 bases each). The CDR3 length is 15 residues. V was shortened by 5 bases and J by 5 bases, with 18 bases between the two germline ends. Germline V gene data show CDR1 as MNHEY and CDR2 as SVGEGT. In nucleotides, the CDR3 is TGTGCCAGCAGTCGCCGGGGCAGAAGCCCGGAGACCCAGTACTTC. Translation: CASSRRGRSPETQYF.

To note about this clonotype: At one boundary the junction diverges from the germline segment, which might be a read error. This rearrangement joins TRBV11-2 to TRBJ2-3; TRBD1 or TRBD2 may be the D gene (5 bases each). The CDR3 spans 15 residues. CDR1 is SGHAT and CDR2 is FQNNGV in the germline V gene. CDR3 nucleotides: TGTGCCAGCAGCTTTCGGGGCAGGGCGCCAGATACTCAGTATTTT. This codes for CASSFRGRAPDTQYF.

The gene calls are TRBV7-9 and TRBJ2-5; TRBD2 matches 7 bases. Trimming at V came to 9 bases and at J to 4 bases, leaving 14 bases not matched to a gene. CDR3 length equals 15 residues. Germline V gives CDR1 SEHNR, CDR2 FQNEAQ (reference sequence). CDR3 in amino acids: CARQLWRGWIETQYF. The CDR3 bases are TGTGCCAGGCAGCTTTGGCGGGGGTGGATAGAGACCCAGTACTTC. The full variable domain, completed using reference TRBV7-9 and TRBJ2-5, is DTGVSQNPRHKITKRGQNVTFRCDPISEHNRLYWYRQTLGQGPEFLTYFQNEAQLEKSRLLSDRFSAERPKGSFSTLEIQRTEQGDSAMYLCARQLWRGWIETQYFGPGTRLLVL.

This chain joins TRBV9 and TRBJ1-3; no definite D call. The CDR3 loop spans 16 amino acids. V lost 3 bases to trimming and J lost 0 bases, with 13 bases between them. Germline values: CDR1 SGDLS, CDR2 YYNGEE. As DNA, the CDR3 is TGTGCCAGCAGCGGCGGAGGAGGTGGCTCTGGAAACACCATATATTTT. Translated: CASSGGGGGSGNTIYF.

This clonotype was counted only a few times. The chain links TRBV5-6 to TRBJ2-1; TRBD2 aligns across 12 bases. V trimming: 0 bases; J trimming: 5 bases; junction bases outside the gene matches: 3. The CDR3 spans 16 residues. CDR1 and CDR2 (germline): SGHDT, YYEEEE. The CDR3 is CASSLVGLAGNNEQFF. DNA of the CDR3: TGTGCCAGCAGCTTGGTGGGACTAGCGGGTAACAATGAGCAGTTCTTC. The variable domain in full, completed from reference TRBV5-6 and TRBJ2-1, reads DAGVTQSPTHLIKTRGQQVTLRCSPKSGHDTVSWYQQALGQGPQFIFQYYEEEERQRGNFPDRFSGHQFPNYSSELNVNALLLGDSALYLCASSLVGLAGNNEQFFGPGTRLTVL.

The chain couples TRBV5-5 to TRBJ1-6; D may be TRBD1 (5 bases). Germline V gene lookup returns CDR1 SGHKS and CDR2 YYEKEE (reference sequence). V was clipped by 0 bases and J by 6 bases, with 13 bases between them. The CDR3 is 16 residues long. The CDR3: CASSLVAGPTNSPLHF. The CDR3 bases are TGTGCCAGCAGCTTGGTAGCAGGGCCGACTAATTCACCCCTCCACTTT.

This clonotype was seen only a few times. The V call is TRBV5-5, the J call TRBJ2-4, with D perhaps matching TRBD1 (5 bases). Trimming took 6 bases from V and 6 from J, leaving 22 bases between them. The CDR3 is 16 amino acids. Looked up from germline, CDR1 is SGHKS and CDR2 is YYEKEE (reference sequence). This CDR3 reads CASTQGPVPGGNIQYF. CDR3 nucleotide sequence: TGTGCCAGCACCCAGGGCCCGGTCCCCGGTGGAAACATTCAGTACTTC.

The V call is TRBV20-1, the J call TRBJ2-3, with D possibly being TRBD2 (5 bases). Germline loops: CDR1 DFQATT, CDR2 SNEGSKA (reference sequence). V lost 6 bases and J 2 bases, leaving 15 bases between the germline ends. CDR3 length: 14 residues. The CDR3 bases are TGCAGTGCCGGAACTGGGAGTGCCACAGATACGCAGTATTTT. Encoded protein: CSAGTGSATDTQYF.

The chain employs TRBV7-2 and TRBJ2-7, with D maybe TRBD1 (5 bases). CDR1 and CDR2 (germline): SGHTA, FQGNSA. V was shortened by 0 bases and J by 9 bases, with 18 bases between the two germline ends. The CDR3 totals 15 residues. CDR3 loop: CASSLAPRALGVQYF. Here the CDR3 DNA reads TGTGCCAGCAGCTTAGCCCCCAGGGCTTTAGGCGTGCAGTACTTC.

This clonotype was picked up a small number of times. V gene TRBV20-1 combines with J gene TRBJ1-2; 7 bases match TRBD1. Germline-derived CDR1 and CDR2 are DFQATT and SNEGSKA (reference sequence). V gave up 3 bases and J gave up 4 bases; unmatched junction bases: 14. The length of the CDR3 is 16 residues. CDR3 in amino acids: CSARAIGTESVYGYTF. The CDR3 nucleotides read TGCAGTGCTAGGGCAATCGGGACAGAGTCCGTCTATGGCTACACCTTC.

This clonotype has a handful of counts. The chain employs TRBV5-6 and TRBJ2-5; D is undetermined. The V end lost 4 bases, the J end lost 5 bases, and 18 bases lay between the germline ends. This CDR3 has 15 residues. The germline V gene has CDR1 SGHDT and CDR2 YYEEEE. The CDR3 DNA reads as TGTGCCAGCAGCCTGTGGTCCCACCCGTTGGAGACCCAGTACTTC. Translating gives CASSLWSHPLETQYF.

This clonotype was seen only a few times. The chain recombines TRBV5-1 with TRBJ1-1, with D possibly matching TRBD1 (5 bases). The CDR3 has 14 residues. The germline V gene encodes CDR1 SGHRS and CDR2 YFSETQ. The V gene lost 8 bases and the J gene lost 6 bases, with 20 bases spanning the gap. The CDR3 sequence: CASTTGPRAAEAFF. The CDR3 coding sequence is TGCGCCAGTACAACAGGTCCTAGAGCGGCTGAAGCTTTCTTT. The full variable domain, in which reference TRBV5-1 and TRBJ1-1 provide the parts outside the CDR3, is KAGVTQTPRYLIKTRGQQVTLSCSPISGHRSVSWYQQTPGQGLQFLFEYFSETQRNKGNFPGRFSGRQFSNSRSEMNVSTLELGDSALYLCASTTGPRAAEAFFGQGTRLTVV.

This clonotype was counted between two and nine times. V is TRBV30 and J is TRBJ2-7; 7 positions agree with TRBD2. V gave up 2 bases and J gave up 7 bases; unmatched junction bases: 8. CDR3 length: 13 amino acids. Germline lookup yields CDR1 GTSNPN and CDR2 SVGIG (reference sequence). CDR3 region: CAWSSGTMREQYF. DNA for the CDR3: TGTGCCTGGAGTTCCGGGACTATGAGGGAGCAGTACTTC.

V gene TRBV7-2 combines with J gene TRBJ2-1, with D perhaps matching TRBD2 (7 bases). This CDR3 region has 15 residues. The germline V gene has CDR1 SGHTA and CDR2 FQGNSA. Trimming cost V 5 bases and J 5 bases, with 16 bases left between them. The CDR3 reads CASSGLGSGDNEQFF. In DNA, the CDR3 is TGTGCCAGCAGCGGACTAGGCTCAGGGGACAATGAGCAGTTCTTC.